Detailed here is one T cell receptor beta chain. Which antigen it targets is not known. No much larger clone exists at a distance of one base, and base qualities are not known. This specimen comes from a study of cytomegalovirus exposure and HLA in healthy donors (dated by TCRdb to about 2017). Regarding the research as a whole: An earlier analysis of roughly 630 of the donors reported about 250 Gb of sequence data and roughly 100 million unique TCR beta sequences from 150 million to 200 million T cells. Among around 400 genotyped donors of the cohort, an average of approximately 240,000 unique TCR beta nucleotide sequences were sequenced per donor, around 18% of them non-productive. Approximately 300 gigabases of sequencing data and 91 million or so unique TCR sequences made up an early release that covered around 640 HLA-typed donors. To decide whether each TCR beta V gene segment behaved as functional or pseudogenic, an earlier analysis of 587 of the donors relied on high-throughput TCR beta sequencing. The number of donors typed differed by locus, with about 629-630 for A, B, C, DRB1 and DQB1, about 500 for DQA1, 600 to 610 for DPA1, and roughly 450 for DPB1. Among the roughly 400 genotyped donors, under 90% belonged to the genetic ancestry cluster associated with self-reported Caucasian donors. Using immunosequencing, the study profiled T cell repertoires from 550 to 750 subjects and related those repertoires to cytomegalovirus serostatus. Along with the roughly 700-subject first cohort, a separate validation cohort of about 110 different subjects was used. All discovery cohort repertoires had been generated using a single sequencing platform. In the later analysis, no new phenotypic data were used to find candidate immune exposures; instead, reliance was placed on TCR beta sequences and their occurrence across donors. HLA typing covered class I and class II loci at four-digit resolution. In a later genetic analysis, genome-wide SNP genotypes for about three fifths of the 666 donors were used, and that subset was treated as a discovery cohort. Donor age, sex, ethnicity and CMV serostatus were collected together with the repertoire data. The study was designed to test whether signatures of past pathogen exposure could be identified by cataloging public T cell receptors. A later analysis re-examined previously published TCR beta repertoires from hundreds of donors and added high-resolution HLA genotyping to investigate patterns of TCR occurrence. To predict cytomegalovirus infection status, the study combined high-throughput TCR immunosequencing, statistical association of individual TCRs with disease status, and machine learning. Several DR-DQ haplotypes were handled as single units for association and clustering because linkage in the cohort was strong. The paper's findings and limits, for the study overall: Some IMGT-functional V segments, including TRBV6-2 and TRBV6-3, could not be distinguished by the 87-base-pair reads and were therefore excluded. An earlier analysis of approximately 600 of the donors showed that most TCR beta V segments appeared in productive rearrangements either about 90% or about 30% of the time, which broadly matched IMGT annotations. The classifier was reported to diagnose cytomegalovirus status with high specificity and sensitivity in both the original and validation cohorts. Several of the top co-occurrence clusters appeared to be linked to parvovirus B19, influenza, CMV and Epstein-Barr virus, according to a later analysis. While some public TCRs were present in many individuals, most TCR sequences turned up only very rarely across donors. HLA typing was unavailable for some donors at each locus, so association tests used only the typed subset. According to a later genetic analysis, donors in an Asian-associated ancestry cluster had fewer N-insertions in productive TCRs than the approximately 710-donor mean. In a later analysis, HLA-associated TCR beta chains were found to be more clonally expanded and to have lower generation probabilities than equally common non-associated chains. V-gene and J-gene trimming of TCR beta chains was associated with a missense DCLRE1C variant in a later genetic analysis, and the association was replicated in an independent cohort. Linkage disequilibrium might explain the correlated functional status among segregating V segments, but an unknown experimental factor could not be ruled out. A further reported finding was that TCR beta sequences accurately predicted the HLA-A and HLA-B alleles for most subjects in the first cohort. A total of 164 TCR beta chains were listed by the study as associated with cytomegalovirus. The only immune exposure information available for the cohort was CMV serostatus. The cohort was sequenced for TCR beta chains only, and without alpha or paired-chain data the features that could be detected were limited. Strong co-occurrence of HLA alleles, especially DR and DQ, made assigning TCR associations to individual alleles difficult. A few of the identified cytomegalovirus-associated TCR beta chains were confirmed in vitro to be specific for cytomegalovirus antigens. In a later analysis, most CMV-associated TCR beta chains were found to appear HLA-restricted, with HLA associations seemingly driven largely by CMV exposure. In a later analysis, TCR association rates were found to vary across HLA loci, with the most associated TCRs seen for DRB1 alleles and the fewest for HLA-C alleles. Presence/absence analyses assumed roughly uniform sequencing depth across donors, an assumption that may not hold. According to the authors, the approach could potentially be generalized to other disease states and immunological phenotypes. At a false discovery rate of 0.05, a later analysis linked around 17,000 TCR beta sequences to specific HLA alleles. A cluster of highly shared sequence variants was judged likely to be a technical artifact of the sequencing pipeline. The earlier analysis of 587 of the donors excluded roughly 17 rarely observed V segments, including chromosome 9 orphons, because counts were too low.

The library relied on the immunoSEQ multiplex PCR assay. For the multiplex PCR, a mixture combining 60 forward primers for TCR Vbeta segments and 13 reverse primers for TCR Jbeta segments was used. The CDR3 region of rearranged TCR beta genes was amplified from genomic DNA with a multiplex PCR assay. The Illumina HiSeq System was used to sequence the amplified TCR beta libraries as 87-base-pair reads. Per the authors' processing: In a later analysis, tens of millions of unique TCR beta chains were counted across the 650 to 750 repertoires, and roughly 10 million of these chains were shared by at least two donors. To remove PCR and sequencing errors, raw reads were error-corrected and collapsed into unique sequences using a nearest-neighbor algorithm that merged closely related sequences. Alignment of CDR3 sequences to IMGT reference sequences was used to assign V, D and J gene segments. For a sequence to be retained, at least a six-nucleotide match to both a V gene segment and a J gene segment was required. Rearrangements were classified as productive when the CDR3 lacked stop codons and remained in frame with V and J, and all other rearrangements were classified as non-productive. Following IMGT convention, CDR3 was defined as the stretch from the second conserved V-encoded cysteine up to the conserved J-encoded phenylalanine. Sequences without an unambiguous match to a single V gene segment were excluded from the earlier analysis of about 600 of the donors. An earlier analysis of under 750 of the donors called V segments functional above 56.7% productive rearrangements and segregating when the between-donor standard deviation exceeded 5%. To diagnose cytomegalovirus status from the catalog of TCR beta chain sequences, a statistical classification framework was built. V and J gene assignment, in a later analysis, came from comparing TCR nucleotide sequences with IMGT/GENE-DB human TR gene sequences. The TCRdist pipeline was used in a later analysis to assign CDR3 sequences and most-parsimonious VDJ recombination scenarios. In a later analysis, each TCR beta chain was defined by its CDR3 amino acid sequence together with its V-gene family, and reads without a unique V-gene family were excluded. In a later analysis, 550 to 650 highly shared, low-generation-probability nucleotide sequences were removed to address suspected cross-contamination and a sequencing artifact. For each public chain, a later analysis derived a clonal expansion index from normalized ranks of inferred template counts within each repertoire. In a later analysis, generation probabilities were computed using a VDJ recombination model fitted to out-of-frame rearrangements, and the results were checked against IGoR. Hypergeometric tests were used in a later analysis to score TCR-TCR, TCR-HLA and TCR-CMV co-occurrence, with a repertoire-size bias correction applied to the TCR pairs. To estimate false discovery rates, a later analysis permuted the HLA or CMV assignments 20 times. In a later analysis, co-occurring TCRs were grouped using DBSCAN, with TCRdist sequence similarity added in when clustering inside HLA-allele-positive subsets. For co-occurrence clustering, repertoires with fewer than 30,000 or more than 120,000 public chains were excluded, along with about five repertoires with anomalous nucleotide sharing. This immuneACCESS table, as held by TCRdb, lists in-frame sequences with V and J called but not all clones. Of the missing ones, under half trace to an unresolved V gene in checked studies; the others have no known cause. V and J calls and clone size come straight from that table; D and trimming were deduced from the DNA. Counted in this sample were 100,000 or so clones; more than 65% of them appeared once. The ten largest account for approximately 4.8% of the sample.

The cohort comprised under 700 healthy bone marrow donors. All cohort members were sampled while nominally healthy, although unrecorded immune exposures were likely present. The donor tested CMV seropositive, placing the donor among the 310 or so seropositive members of the cohort. A peripheral blood sample was provided by each donor, and peripheral blood mononuclear cells were used for TCR beta sequencing. Genomic DNA extraction from the blood cell samples was performed with the Qiagen DNeasy Blood Extraction Kit. CDR1 and CDR2, per the germline V gene, are SGHTA and FQGTGA. At the junction V is shortened by 0 bases and J by 9 bases, with 9 bases in between. From the cysteine through the phenylalanine, the CDR3 covers 13 amino acids. The read is trimmed to its CDR3 DNA, 39 bases read in frame from base 1.

This receptor was taken from a woman aged 18-29 years in good health and CMV-seropositive. The receptor chain draws on TRBV7-3 and TRBJ2-1, with the D segment identity uncertain. The source material was PBMCs. The DNA is TGTGCCAGCAGCTTAACCATCAACGGTGAGCAGTTCTTC. It is translated as CASSLTINGEQFF.